These 22 T cell receptor beta chains were sequenced from one sample in a study of read filtering for tumor transcriptome and immune sequencing. This library used approximately 370 ng RNA and molecular barcoded adaptors spanning alpha/delta and beta/gamma chains. TCRdb re-analysed the reads in MiXCR, keeping a single row per CDR3 protein. Of 40,000 or so distinct CDR3 sequences in the sample, roughly 13% were seen once. The sequenced material came from a population of CD138-negative cells sorted from bone marrow. The receptors originated from a donor aged 40 or over with multiple myeloma.

Note on this clonotype: It may be a read error: a sequence one base away is much more abundant. In this CDR3 the conserved last residue, phenylalanine or tryptophan, is missing, so a read error is likely. This chain connects TRBV20-1 to TRBJ1-1, with TRBD1 matching 9 bases. Germline trimming cut 2 bases from V and 3 bases from J; bases unmatched to any gene: 4. There are 14 residues in the CDR3. Germline V gene lookup returns CDR1 DFQATT and CDR2 SNEGSKA (reference sequence). The CDR3 here is CSARRDRADTEAFL. The CDR3 DNA follows: TGCAGTGCTAGAAGGGACAGGGCGGACACTGAAGCTTTCCTT.

This clonotype came up a few times. The junction shows a germline mismatch at one end, possibly a read error. This chain links TRBV19 with TRBJ2-1, with TRBD1 matching over 7 bases. CDR3 length: 15 amino acids. Germline V gene data show CDR1 as LNHDA and CDR2 as SQIVND (reference sequence). CDR3 sequence (DNA): TGTGCCAGTAGTTTAACCGGGACAGCCTACAATGAGCAGTCTTTC. It translates to CASSLTGTAYNEQSF. Filled out from reference TRBV19 and TRBJ2-1, the complete variable domain reads DGGITQSPKYLFRKEGQNVTLSCEQNLNHDAMYWYRQDPGQGLRLIYYSQIVNDFQKGDIAEGYSVSREKKESFPLTVTSAQKNPTAFYLCASSLTGTAYNEQSFGPGTRLTVL.

There are many counts of this clonotype. The chain recombines TRBV29-1 with TRBJ1-1; tentatively, D is TRBD1 (5 bases). CDR1 is SQVTM and CDR2 is ANQGSEA in the germline V gene. This CDR3 spans 13 amino acids. Trimming cost V 7 bases and J 1 base, with 13 bases left between them. The DNA for the CDR3 is TGCAGCGCGAGGGGAGGTACGAACACTGAAGCTTTCTTT. It yields the protein CSARGGTNTEAFF.

Many counts were recorded for this clonotype. The DNA for the CDR3 is TGTGCCAGCAGTCCCCGGGGGGCAGGGGATCAGCCCCAGCATTTT. This codes for CASSPRGAGDQPQHF. V usage is TRBV12-3 or TRBV12-4 and J usage is TRBJ1-5, with D possibly matching TRBD1 (6 bases). V was trimmed by 5 bases and J by 5 bases, leaving 16 bases between them. This CDR3 comprises 15 residues.

This clonotype showed up many times. This sequence joins TRBV6-2 or TRBV6-3 and TRBJ1-5; D possibly corresponds to TRBD1 (5 bases). The germline gives CDR1 MNHEY, CDR2 SVGEGT. V gave up 7 bases and J gave up 5 bases, with 12 bases separating them. The CDR3 contains 13 residues. For the CDR3, the DNA is TGTGCCAGCACAGGGACGGGATATCAGCCCCAGCATTTT. It codes for CASTGTGYQPQHF.

This clonotype was recorded many times. The chain is built from TRBV18 and TRBJ1-5; D might be TRBD1 (5 bases). CDR3 length: 15 amino acids. Germline V gene data show CDR1 as KGHSH and CDR2 as LQKENI. V gave up 2 bases and J gave up 7 bases, with 15 bases separating them. The CDR3 spells CASSPSGGSKQPQHF. In DNA, the CDR3 is TGTGCCAGCTCACCAAGTGGGGGGTCGAAGCAGCCCCAGCATTTT.

Many counts were recorded for this clonotype. The chain joins TRBV3-1 to TRBJ2-4; D not resolved. The germline CDR1 and CDR2 sequences are LGHDT and YNNKEL (reference sequence). This CDR3 spans 11 amino acids. Trimming took 3 bases from V and 6 from J, leaving 3 bases between them. CDR3 in DNA: TGTGCCAGCAGCCATAGAAACATTCAGTACTTC. Amino acids: CASSHRNIQYF.

This clonotype has at least ten counts. The chain joins TRBV19 to TRBJ2-1, with D uncertain. Trimming cost V 10 bases and J 7 bases, with 17 bases left between them. This CDR3 comprises 13 residues. CDR1 is LNHDA and CDR2 is SQIVND in the germline V gene (reference sequence). CDR3: CATFTPLGNEQFF. The CDR3 bases are TGTGCCACCTTCACTCCCCTTGGGAATGAGCAGTTCTTC.

By sample fraction, this clonotype is medium-sized (0.01 to 0.1%). The chain joins TRBV20-1 to TRBJ2-1, with 7 positions matching TRBD2. Germline lookup yields CDR1 DFQATT and CDR2 SNEGSKA (reference sequence). V shed 4 bases and J 2 bases; nucleotides not matched to a gene: 5. CDR3 length: 14 amino acids. CDR3 DNA: TGCAGTGCTACCCGGGGAGGGGCCTACAATGAGCAGTTCTTC. Its translation is CSATRGGAYNEQFF.

In this sample, this clonotype turned up many times. The rearrangement links TRBV7-2 to TRBJ2-7, with D tentatively TRBD1 (6 bases). The CDR3 is 12 amino acids. V was cut by 3 bases and J by 4 bases, with 7 bases left in between. CDR1 SGHTA and CDR2 FQGNSA come from the germline V gene. The CDR3 spells CASSLRGYEQYF. CDR3 nucleotides: TGTGCCAGCAGCTTGAGGGGGTACGAGCAGTACTTC.

Note on this clonotype: This could be a read error, since a much larger clone is one nucleotide away. The rearrangement uses TRBV3-1 and TRBJ2-2; TRBD2 matches 10 bases. The CDR3 spans 18 residues. Germline CDR1 reads LGHDT; CDR2 reads YNNKEL (reference sequence). The CDR3 DNA reads as TGTGCCAGCAGCCCGAGACTAGCGGGTAGAGCGTACACCGGGAAGCTGTTTTTT. This translates into CASSPRLAGRAYTGKLFF. The full variable domain, in which reference TRBV3-1 and TRBJ2-2 provide the parts outside the CDR3, is DTAVSQTPKYLVTQMGNDKSIKCEQNLGHDTMYWYKQDSKKFLKIMFSYNNKELIINETVPNRFSPKSPDKAHLNLHINSLELGDSAVYFCASSPRLAGRAYTGKLFFGEGSRLTVL.

In its sample, this clonotype was seen many times. This chain uses TRBV28 with TRBJ2-3; TRBD1 is a possible D gene (5 bases). The CDR3 runs 15 residues. The germline V and J ends were trimmed by 2 bases and 3 bases, with 12 bases remaining between them. Germline V gene sequence: CDR1 MDHEN, CDR2 SYDVKM. The DNA of the CDR3 is TGTGCCAGCAGTTTAACTACGGCAGGGACAGATACGCAGTATTTT. This translates into CASSLTTAGTDTQYF. Looking up the rest from reference TRBV28 and TRBJ2-3 gives the full variable domain: DVKVTQSSRYLVKRTGEKVFLECVQDMDHENMFWYRQDPGLGLRLIYFSYDVKMKEKGDIPEGYSVSREKKERFSLILESASTNQTSMYLCASSLTTAGTDTQYFGPGTRLTVL.

The sample holds many counts of this clonotype. DNA for the CDR3: TGTGCCAGCAGTGACTCGAATGGGGGCCACAATGAGCAGTTCTTC. Translating gives CASSDSNGGHNEQFF. V is TRBV6-4 and J is TRBJ2-1; the D gene is possibly TRBD1 (6 bases). The CDR3 runs 15 residues. Trimming cost V 0 bases and J 5 bases, with 11 bases left between them. Germline V gene data show CDR1 as MRHNA and CDR2 as SNTAGT.

In its sample, this clonotype was seen many times. The J gene is TRBJ2-2, the V gene TRBV12-3 or TRBV12-4, with D perhaps given as TRBD1 or TRBD2 (5 bases each). The CDR3 has 14 amino acids. Trimming stripped 6 bases from V and 4 bases from J, with 12 bases between. CDR3 in amino acids: CASSGTQVTGELFF. The CDR3 nucleotides are TGTGCCAGCAGCGGGACCCAAGTCACCGGGGAGCTGTTTTTT.

This clonotype came up a few times. The rearrangement uses TRBV15 and TRBJ2-1; TRBD1 is a possible D gene (5 bases). This CDR3 region has 13 residues. V gave up 3 bases and J gave up 15 bases, with 18 bases separating them. Germline CDR1 is LNHNV and CDR2 is YYDKDF (reference sequence). The DNA of the CDR3 is TGTGCCACCAGCAGGTTAGGGGATACGTTTCCGTTCTTC. Translated: CATSRLGDTFPFF.

This clonotype was seen at least ten times. This chain connects TRBV28 to TRBJ1-1, with D possibly TRBD1 on 5 matching bases. Germline V gene lookup returns CDR1 MDHEN and CDR2 SYDVKM. Between the trimmed V and J ends, which lost 6 bases and 0 bases, there was a span of 8 bases. The CDR3 runs 13 residues. The CDR3 here is CASRTEMNTEAFF. The DNA for the CDR3 is TGTGCCAGCAGGACAGAGATGAACACTGAAGCTTTCTTT.

The rearrangement uses TRBV20-1 and TRBJ2-7; 8 bases match TRBD1. The V gene's germline CDR1 is DFQATT and CDR2 SNEGSKA (reference sequence). The CDR3 has 12 amino acids. The V gene end was trimmed by 7 bases and the J gene end by 3 bases; junction bases not matched to a gene: 5. The CDR3 DNA follows: TGCAGTGGGACGGACAGGGACTACGAGCAGTACTTC. The encoded protein is CSGTDRDYEQYF.

Within the sample, this clonotype is medium-sized. CDR3 loop: CASSWLENEQFF. In nucleotides, the CDR3 is TGTGCCAGCAGCTGGCTAGAGAATGAGCAGTTCTTC. The rearrangement joins TRBV7-8 to TRBJ2-1; D is uncertain. There are 12 residues in the CDR3. Germline CDR1 reads SGHVS; CDR2 reads FQNEAQ. V was pared by 4 bases and J by 7 bases, with 8 bases between.

The chain uses TRBV7-8 and TRBJ2-5; the match to TRBD1 covers 7 bases. Germline V gene lookup returns CDR1 SGHVS and CDR2 FQNEAQ. The CDR3 runs 14 residues. V lost 5 bases to trimming and J lost 1 base; unmatched junction nucleotides: 4. The CDR3 loop reads CASSLRGPQETQYF. The DNA of the CDR3 is TGTGCCAGCAGCCTAAGGGGGCCCCAAGAGACCCAGTACTTC.

Ten or more counts support this clonotype. V is TRBV7-9 and J is TRBJ1-1; TRBD1 agrees at 10 bases. V lost 5 bases and J lost 0; bases outside the gene matches: 9. The germline V gene encodes CDR1 SEHNR and CDR2 FQNEAQ (reference sequence). This CDR3 spans 17 amino acids. The CDR3 DNA is TGTGCCAGCAGCCCCCGCTTGGACAGGGGGTTGAACACTGAAGCTTTCTTT. This gives the protein CASSPRLDRGLNTEAFF. The full variable domain, with the rest looked up from reference TRBV7-9 and TRBJ1-1, is DTGVSQNPRHKITKRGQNVTFRCDPISEHNRLYWYRQTLGQGPEFLTYFQNEAQLEKSRLLSDRFSAERPKGSFSTLEIQRTEQGDSAMYLCASSPRLDRGLNTEAFFGQGTRLTVV.

On this clonotype: One end of the junction fails to match germline, which may point to a read error. The chain uses TRBV7-2 and TRBJ1-4, with D unclear. The CDR3 sequence is 17 residues long. The V gene's germline CDR1 is SGHTA and CDR2 FQGNSA. CDR3 sequence (DNA): TGTGCCAGCGGCTCAGAATATGGCCGGCGAATAGATGAAAAACTGTTCTTT. It yields the protein CASGSEYGRRIDEKLFF.

Many counts were recorded for this clonotype. V gene TRBV2 combines with J gene TRBJ2-3, with a possible D match to TRBD2 (6 bases). CDR1 is SNHLY and CDR2 is FYNNEI in the germline V gene. The V end lost 4 bases, the J end lost 5 bases, and 19 bases lay between the germline ends. There are 16 residues in the CDR3. The CDR3 region is CASSARPLVGGDTQYF. CDR3 in DNA: TGTGCCAGCAGTGCAAGGCCACTAGTGGGAGGAGATACGCAGTATTTT.